This TCR beta chain was sequenced during a study of cytomegalovirus exposure and HLA in healthy donors. Turning to the study itself: Unique TCR beta sequences numbering about 100 million came from about 180 million T cells in an earlier analysis.

Germline CDR1 is SGHRS and CDR2 is YFSETQ. The V end was cut by 2 bases, the J end by 5 bases, with 6 bases between. The CDR3 length is 12 residues. The PCR contained 60 Vbeta and 13 Jbeta primers. Original analysis: There were about 80 million unique TCR beta chains by a later count, and approximately 10 million of them were shared. Clones were read by immunoSEQ multiplex PCR, and TCRdb kept only the in-frame ones, dropping some. V and J calls and clone size follow that table, whereas D and trimming were derived from the DNA. The sample lists some 190,000 clones; roughly 74% were seen once. Source material: PBMCs. The chain couples TRBV5-1 to TRBJ2-3, with D unresolved. This receptor was obtained from a woman younger than 45 in good health and CMV-seropositive. This chain's CDR3 is CASSFPKDTQYF. The CDR3 bases are TGCGCCAGCAGCTTCCCAAAAGATACGCAGTATTTT.